What follows are 8 T cell receptor beta chains derived from one specimen sequenced in a study of beta chain features in type 1 diabetes. Sequenced material consisted of expressed TCRB transcripts (all of the isolated RNA was reverse transcribed). Libraries were prepared by immunoSEQ multiplex PCR; TCRdb keeps only in-frame clonotypes and omits some of them. The table lists about 210,000 clones, roughly a tenth of them singletons, with less than 1.5% in the top ten. The specimen was central memory CD4+ T cells from blood. These receptors were obtained from a man between 18 and 35 years old in good health.

This clone was seen more than once but under ten times. The rearrangement uses TRBV10-3 and TRBJ2-3; D perhaps matches TRBD1 (5 bases). The CDR3 length is 16 residues. Trimming removed 0 bases at V and 2 bases at J, with 12 bases between. Germline V gene data show CDR1 as ENHRY and CDR2 as SYGVKD. CDR3 region: CAISESKGAFTDTQYF. The CDR3, as DNA: TGTGCCATCAGTGAGTCGAAAGGGGCCTTCACAGATACGCAGTATTTT.

This clone was observed a handful of times. This rearrangement joins TRBV29-1 to TRBJ2-5; TRBD1 matches 10 bases. CDR1 is SQVTM and CDR2 is ANQGSEA in the germline V gene. J gave up 1 base and V 6 bases, and 5 bases lay outside the gene matches. This CDR3 has 14 amino acids. In DNA form, the CDR3 reads TGCAGCGTGGACAGGGGGGCGGTCCAAGAGACCCAGTACTTC. Encoded protein: CSVDRGAVQETQYF.

The chain is built from TRBV7-2 and TRBJ2-7; 10 bases are a match to TRBD1. The germline V gene encodes CDR1 SGHTA and CDR2 FQGNSA. The CDR3 spans 15 residues. V dropped 5 bases and J dropped 4; count of bases not matched to a gene: 8. The CDR3 DNA follows: TGTGCCAGCAGCAAAGCCGGGACAGGGGATTACGAGCAGTACTTC. It translates to CASSKAGTGDYEQYF. Together with reference TRBV7-2 and TRBJ2-7, the CDR3 gives the full variable domain: GAGVSQSPSNKVTEKGKDVELRCDPISGHTALYWYRQSLGQGLEFLIYFQGNSAPDKSGLPSDRFSAERTGGSVSTLTIQRTQQEDSAVYLCASSKAGTGDYEQYFGPGTRLTVT.

This clone was detected ten times or more. This sequence joins TRBV29-1 and TRBJ2-1; TRBD2 might be the D (6 bases). Trimming left V 2 bases short and J 1 base short, with 12 bases between. CDR1 is SQVTM, CDR2 ANQGSEA, per germline. This CDR3 has 15 amino acids. This CDR3 is CSVERRAGSYNEQFF. The DNA for the CDR3 is TGCAGCGTTGAAAGGAGGGCCGGTTCCTACAATGAGCAGTTCTTC.

This clone was picked up a small number of times. The chain couples TRBV6-4 to TRBJ2-1; 11 bases are shared with TRBD2. Germline lookup yields CDR1 MRHNA and CDR2 SNTAGT. CDR3 length: 15 residues. V lost 6 bases to trimming and J lost 6 bases; unmatched junction nucleotides: 7. DNA of the CDR3: TGTGCCAGCAGCGCTACTAGCGGGAGTCGCAATGAGCAGTTCTTC. The encoded protein is CASSATSGSRNEQFF.

This chain links TRBV11-2 with TRBJ2-7, with 11 nucleotides matching TRBD2. V gave up 5 bases and J gave up 3 bases; unmatched junction bases: 6. Germline V lookup: CDR1 SGHAT, CDR2 FQNNGV. The CDR3 is made up of 15 amino acids. CDR3 amino acids: CASSTRLAGNYEQYF. The CDR3 coding sequence is TGTGCCAGCAGCACCCGACTAGCGGGGAACTACGAGCAGTACTTC.

The sample holds many counts of this clone. J is TRBJ2-1 and V is TRBV29-1; a weak D match, TRBD1 (6 bases). The CDR3 totals 12 residues. Trimming took off 4 bases at V and 7 bases at J, with 11 bases between the two ends. The germline V gene has CDR1 SQVTM and CDR2 ANQGSEA. CDR3 DNA: TGCAGCGTTGGTTGGGACAAAAATGAGCAGTTCTTC. Protein: CSVGWDKNEQFF.

The rearrangement joins TRBV5-4 to TRBJ2-7, with a possible D match to TRBD1 (6 bases). Germline CDR1 reads SGHNT; CDR2 reads YYREEE (reference sequence). This CDR3 comprises 16 residues. Trimming shortened V by 0 bases and J by 1 base, and 14 bases separated the two germline ends. In DNA form, the CDR3 reads TGTGCCAGCAGCTTGGGTTCGCGGACAGTATCCTACGAGCAGTACTTC. Amino acid sequence: CASSLGSRTVSYEQYF.